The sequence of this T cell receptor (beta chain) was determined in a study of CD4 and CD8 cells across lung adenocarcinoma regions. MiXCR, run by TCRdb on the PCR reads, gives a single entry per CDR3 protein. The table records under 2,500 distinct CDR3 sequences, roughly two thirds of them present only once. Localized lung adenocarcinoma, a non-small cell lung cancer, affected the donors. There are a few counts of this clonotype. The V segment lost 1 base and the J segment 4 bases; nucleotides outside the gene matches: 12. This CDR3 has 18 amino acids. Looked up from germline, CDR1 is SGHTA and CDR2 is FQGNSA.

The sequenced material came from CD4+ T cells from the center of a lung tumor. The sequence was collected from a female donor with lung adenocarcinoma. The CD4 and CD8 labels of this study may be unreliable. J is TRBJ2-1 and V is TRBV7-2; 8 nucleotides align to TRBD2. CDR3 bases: TGTGCCAGCAGCTTAGGGTCGGGGGGGGAGGGCCTGTACAATGAGCAGTTCTTC. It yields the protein CASSLGSGGEGLYNEQFF.